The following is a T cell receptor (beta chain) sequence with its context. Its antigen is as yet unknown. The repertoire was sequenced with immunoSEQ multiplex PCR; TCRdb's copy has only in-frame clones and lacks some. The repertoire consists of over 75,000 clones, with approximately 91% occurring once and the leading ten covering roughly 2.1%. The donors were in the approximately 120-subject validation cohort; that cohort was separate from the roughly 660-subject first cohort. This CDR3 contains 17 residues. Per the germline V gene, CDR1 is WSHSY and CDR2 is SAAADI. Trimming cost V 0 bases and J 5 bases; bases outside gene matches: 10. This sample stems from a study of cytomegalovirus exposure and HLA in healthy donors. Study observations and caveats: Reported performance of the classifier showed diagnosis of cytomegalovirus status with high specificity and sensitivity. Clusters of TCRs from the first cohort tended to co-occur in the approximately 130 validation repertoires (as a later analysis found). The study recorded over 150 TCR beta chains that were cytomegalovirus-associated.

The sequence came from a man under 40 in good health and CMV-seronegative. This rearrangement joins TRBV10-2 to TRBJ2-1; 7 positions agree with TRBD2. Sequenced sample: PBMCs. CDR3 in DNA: TGCGCCAGCAGTGAGTCAGTGGGGGGGACCGAACACAATGAGCAGTTCTTC. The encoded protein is CASSESVGGTEHNEQFF.